This TCR beta chain was captured by sequencing in a study of cytomegalovirus exposure and HLA in healthy donors. General study results and limits: Looking again later, the authors saw that most CMV-associated TCR beta chains seemed HLA-restricted.

About this clone: The antigen is unknown.

The CDR3 spans 17 residues. Per the germline V gene, CDR1 is LGHNA and CDR2 is YNFKEQ. Unmatched junction bases numbered 10, after V lost 0 bases and J lost 8 bases. PCR employed 60 Vbeta and 13 Jbeta primers. Produced via immunoSEQ multiplex PCR; TCRdb's table is partial and in-frame only. Of about 140,000 clones listed, 80% are singletons. The TCR was taken from a male donor in good health and CMV-seropositive. J is TRBJ1-6 and V is TRBV4-2, with 7 bases fitting TRBD1. Input material: PBMCs. The CDR3 sequence is CASSQEWQGGGHSPLHF. The CDR3 bases are TGTGCCAGCAGCCAAGAGTGGCAGGGGGGAGGTCATTCACCCCTCCACTTT.